This T cell receptor (beta chain) was sequenced in a study of control samples from healthy donors and cancer patients. This table comes from immunoSEQ multiplex PCR, and its TCRdb copy is limited to in-frame clones, with some not included. The sample contains 100,000 or so clones, about 88% of which appear only once. CDR1 and CDR2 (germline): SGHAT, FQNNGV. This CDR3 comprises 13 residues. V lost 5 bases and J lost 0, with 7 bases in between. This chain connects TRBV11-2 to TRBJ1-1; no reliable D call. The sequence was collected from a woman aged 45-65 years in good health. Sequencing used blood. CDR3 nucleotides: TGTGCCAGCAGCCTCCATTTGAACACTGAAGCTTTCTTT. The encoded protein is CASSLHLNTEAFF.